This entry concerns a single T cell receptor beta chain. The target antigen is unknown. Germline V gene lookup returns CDR1 SGHNT and CDR2 YYREEE (reference sequence). Trimming shortened V by 0 bases and J by 5 bases, and 8 bases separated the two germline ends. The CDR3 extends over 14 amino acids. As part of library construction, unique molecular identifiers were attached to individual cDNA molecules. TCRdb fed the 5' RACE reads into MiXCR, producing one record per CDR3 protein. Altogether about 31,000 distinct CDR3 sequences are present, approximately 5.4% being singletons, with the ten largest covering roughly 6.5%. These data come from a study of early T cells in non-severe SARS-CoV-2 infection. Background on the study: Unsorted whole-blood RNA was sequenced in bulk, leaving chains unpaired.

Study findings and constraints: Private and CD4 specificities were missed by VDJdb matching, which favored anti-spike CD8 responses.

The source material was whole blood. J is TRBJ1-4 and V is TRBV5-4, with D maybe TRBD1 (6 bases). The sequence came from an adult who was a healthcare worker with PCR-confirmed SARS-CoV-2 infection or an uninfected control (not recorded which). The CDR3 region is CASSLGTGNEKLFF. In DNA, the CDR3 is TGTGCCAGCAGCTTGGGAACAGGGAATGAAAAACTGTTTTTT. Filled out from reference TRBV5-4 and TRBJ1-4, the complete variable domain reads ETGVTQSPTHLIKTRGQQVTLRCSSQSGHNTVSWYQQALGQGPQFIFQYYREEENGRGNFPPRFSGLQFPNYSSELNVNALELDDSALYLCASSLGTGNEKLFFGSGTQLSVL.